This TCR beta chain was captured by sequencing in a study of blood T cell repertoires in COVID-19 (dated by TCRdb to the early 2020s). With regard to the full study: Samples covering the acute and convalescent phases of COVID-19 were provided by collaborators in the United States, Italy and Spain. The repertoires were made available in a free public database intended to serve as a resource for research on the immune response to SARS-CoV-2. The dataset comprised deeply sampled blood TCRbeta repertoires from subjects exposed to, actively infected with, or recovered from COVID-19. The sample metadata nearly always contained a de-identified subject ID, COVID-19 status, age in years and sex. HLA class I and class II types, where available, came from metadata supplied by the sample provider rather than from assay-based typing. The material from the prospective study consisted of cDNA or gDNA derived from T cells, B-cell-depleted T cells, or PBMCs. Samples were obtained from the ongoing ImmuneRACE study (first 160 participants) and from approximately 1,200 subjects provided by 6 global collaborators. Overall results and qualifications from the work: How much clinical and demographic metadata was included differed by source and by participant, and the metadata was provided uncurated.

The immunoSEQ Assay, a bias-controlled multiplex PCR, was used to amplify TCRbeta CDR3 regions from genomic DNA. The authors' analysis ran thus. Within the assay, amplification of reference gene primers was used to estimate how many nucleated cells each sample contained. To quantify the absolute abundance of each unique TCRbeta CDR3 rearrangement, sequence reads were collapsed and filtered. Productive Simpson clonality was computed per sample as the square root of Simpson's diversity index over productive rearrangements. As stored in TCRdb, this immuneACCESS dataset retains in-frame rearrangements with V and J assigned. A fraction of the clones does not appear; measured against another copy, unresolved V genes explain less than half of the discrepancy, and the remainder lacks a known reason. V and J calls and clone size are as listed in that table; D and trimming were resolved from the DNA. This sample has over 150,000 clones in its table, and about 87% of those were observed once. The ten largest make up about 0.95% of the sample.

On this clone: Its target antigen remains unknown. Per-base quality was not reported, and no clone a single base away is much larger than it.

A second Seattle source provided samples from volunteer blood donors who had recovered from COVID-19. Whole blood was collected in K2EDTA tubes by collaborating institutions according to the institutions' own protocols. For TCRbeta analysis, collaborators shipped samples in one of three forms: frozen whole blood, isolated PBMCs, or DNA extracted from either of those sample types. CDR1 is given as MGHRA and CDR2 as YSYEKL, both from the germline V gene. The CDR3, cysteine through phenylalanine, is 16 amino acids long. Of the read, only the CDR3 DNA is kept; its 48 bases are in frame from base 1. The junction shows trimming of 1 base on V and 2 bases on J, plus 12 bases between the germline ends.

The source is a woman between 18 and 30 years old who had recovered from COVID-19. Sample: peripheral blood. In this chain, TRBV4-1 is recombined with TRBJ1-5, with the D gene not clear enough to name. At the DNA level, the sequence is TGCGCCAGCAGCCAAGGGCACTGGGAGGGCAATCAGCCCCAGCATTTT. Protein translation: CASSQGHWEGNQPQHF.